This note documents a single T cell receptor beta chain sequence. Its matching antigen is unknown. This CDR3 comprises 15 residues. V lost 7 bases to trimming and J lost 4 bases; unmatched junction nucleotides: 6. CDR1 and CDR2 from the germline V gene are MNHEY and SMNVEV (reference sequence). The data derive from a study of cytomegalovirus exposure and HLA in healthy donors. Study findings and constraints: Researchers reported that a few CMV-associated chains were confirmed in vitro as CMV antigen-specific. TCR beta chains numbering 164 were designated cytomegalovirus-associated.

The method was immunoSEQ multiplex PCR; TCRdb's version includes in-frame clones alone and lacks a portion of them. Of 110,000 or so clones listed, over 65% are singletons. The sequence was obtained from a woman in her twenties or thirties in good health and CMV-seronegative. V is TRBV27 and J is TRBJ2-2; TRBD1 matches 10 bases. The source material was PBMCs. CDR3 protein: CASTSGQGVTGELFF. CDR3 bases: TGTGCCAGCACCTCAGGACAGGGGGTCACCGGGGAGCTGTTTTTT.